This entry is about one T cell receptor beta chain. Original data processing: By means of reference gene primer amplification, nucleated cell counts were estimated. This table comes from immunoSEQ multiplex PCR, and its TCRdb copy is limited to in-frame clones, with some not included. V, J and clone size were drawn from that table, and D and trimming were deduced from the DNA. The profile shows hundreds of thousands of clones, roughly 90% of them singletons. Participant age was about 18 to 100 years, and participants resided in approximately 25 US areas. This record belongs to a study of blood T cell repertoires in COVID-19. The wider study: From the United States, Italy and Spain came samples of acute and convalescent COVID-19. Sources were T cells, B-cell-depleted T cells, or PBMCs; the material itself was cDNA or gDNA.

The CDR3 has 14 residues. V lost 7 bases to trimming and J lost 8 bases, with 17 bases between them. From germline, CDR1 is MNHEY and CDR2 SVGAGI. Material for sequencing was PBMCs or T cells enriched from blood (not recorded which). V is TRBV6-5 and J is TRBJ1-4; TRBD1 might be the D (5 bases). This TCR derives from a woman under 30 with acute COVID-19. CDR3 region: CASTGQHPPEKLFF. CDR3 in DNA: TGTGCCAGCACCGGACAACACCCTCCCGAAAAACTGTTTTTT.